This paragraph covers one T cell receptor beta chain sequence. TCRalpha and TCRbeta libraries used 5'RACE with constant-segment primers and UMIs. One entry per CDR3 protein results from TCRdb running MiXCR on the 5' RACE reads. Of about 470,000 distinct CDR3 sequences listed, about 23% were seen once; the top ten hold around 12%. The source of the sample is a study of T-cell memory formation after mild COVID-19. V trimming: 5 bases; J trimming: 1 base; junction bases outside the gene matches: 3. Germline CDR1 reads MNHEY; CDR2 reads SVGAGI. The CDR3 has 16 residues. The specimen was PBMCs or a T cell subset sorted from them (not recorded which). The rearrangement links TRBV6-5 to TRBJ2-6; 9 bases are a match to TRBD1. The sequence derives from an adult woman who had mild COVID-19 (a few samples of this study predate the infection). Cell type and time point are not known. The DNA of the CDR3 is TGTGCCAGCAGTCGGGGACAGGGTTCTGGGGCCAACGTCCTGACTTTC. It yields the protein CASSRGQGSGANVLTF.